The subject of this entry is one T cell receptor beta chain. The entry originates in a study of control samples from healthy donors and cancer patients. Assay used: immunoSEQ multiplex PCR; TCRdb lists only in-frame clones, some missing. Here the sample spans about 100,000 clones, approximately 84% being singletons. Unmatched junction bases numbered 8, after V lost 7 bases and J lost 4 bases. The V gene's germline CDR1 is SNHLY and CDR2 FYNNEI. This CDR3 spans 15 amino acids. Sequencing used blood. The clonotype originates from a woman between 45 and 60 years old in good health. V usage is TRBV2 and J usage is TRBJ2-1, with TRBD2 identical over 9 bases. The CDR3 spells CASIPVSGSYNEQFF. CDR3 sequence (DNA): TGTGCCAGCATCCCGGTTAGCGGGAGTTACAATGAGCAGTTCTTC.